The 3 T cell receptor beta chains reported below all come from one sample, sequenced in a study of regulatory T cells in long-lasting Graves disease. Building of the TCR beta libraries involved iRepertoire HTBI primers and Arm-PCR of CDR3 regions. Each CDR3 protein gets one entry after TCRdb re-called the multiplex PCR reads with MiXCR. In the table there are under 450,000 distinct CDR3 sequences, 15% to 20% of which are singletons. This sample's time point: newly diagnosed GD, antithyroid drugs for less than 3 months. Researchers made the TCR library from RNA that was extracted from PBMCs. This sample was also put to use in a study of T cells in Graves' hyperthyroidism and ophthalmopathy.

Sequencing was performed on peripheral blood mononuclear cells (PBMCs), taken at new diagnosis, from a patient treated with antithyroid drugs. The origin of the receptors is a young woman with Graves disease.

V is TRBV7-9 and J is TRBJ1-4; D remains ambiguous. Germline CDR1 and CDR2: SEHNR and FQNEAQ (reference sequence). V lost 10 bases and J 4 bases, leaving 10 bases between the germline ends. This CDR3 has 12 residues. This CDR3 reads CATNGINEKLFF. The CDR3 region has the DNA TGTGCCACCAACGGCATTAATGAAAAACTGTTTTTT.

This clonotype was recorded a few times. The chain recombines TRBV6-2 or TRBV6-3 with TRBJ2-3; 11 bases line up with TRBD2. The CDR3 is 14 residues long. Unmatched junction bases numbered 5, after V lost 6 bases and J lost 6 bases. Germline V gives CDR1 MNHEY, CDR2 SVGEGT. The DNA for the CDR3 is TGTGCCAGCAGCAGGGTAGCGGGAGGGGATACGCAGTATTTT. Encoded protein: CASSRVAGGDTQYF.

This clonotype was recorded many times. The CDR3 DNA is TGTGCCATCGGCGCATACGAGCAGTACTTC. It yields the protein CAIGAYEQYF. The V call is TRBV28, the J call TRBJ2-7; D call uncertain. V was cut by 10 bases and J by 4 bases, with 8 bases left in between. Germline V CDR1 and CDR2: MDHEN, SYDVKM. This CDR3 region has 10 residues.